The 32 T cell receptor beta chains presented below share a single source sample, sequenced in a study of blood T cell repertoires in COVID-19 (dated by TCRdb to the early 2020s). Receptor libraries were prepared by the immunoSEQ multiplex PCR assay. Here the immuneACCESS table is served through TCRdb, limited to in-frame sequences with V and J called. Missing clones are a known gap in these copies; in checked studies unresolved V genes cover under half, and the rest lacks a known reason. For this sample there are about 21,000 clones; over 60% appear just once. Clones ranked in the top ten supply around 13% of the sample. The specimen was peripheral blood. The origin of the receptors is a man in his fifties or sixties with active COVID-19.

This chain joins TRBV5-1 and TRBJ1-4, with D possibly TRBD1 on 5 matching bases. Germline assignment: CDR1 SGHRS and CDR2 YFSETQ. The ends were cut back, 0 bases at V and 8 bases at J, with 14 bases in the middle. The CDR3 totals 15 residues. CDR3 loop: CASSLESRVEEKLFF. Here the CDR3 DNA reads TGCGCCAGCAGCTTGGAGAGCAGGGTGGAGGAAAAACTGTTTTTT.

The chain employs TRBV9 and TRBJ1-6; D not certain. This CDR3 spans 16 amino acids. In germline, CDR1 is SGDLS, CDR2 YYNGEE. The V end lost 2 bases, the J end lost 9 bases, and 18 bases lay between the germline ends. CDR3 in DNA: TGTGCCAGCAGCGTTGGTGAGAGGGCCGGAGGTTCACCCCTCCACTTT. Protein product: CASSVGERAGGSPLHF.

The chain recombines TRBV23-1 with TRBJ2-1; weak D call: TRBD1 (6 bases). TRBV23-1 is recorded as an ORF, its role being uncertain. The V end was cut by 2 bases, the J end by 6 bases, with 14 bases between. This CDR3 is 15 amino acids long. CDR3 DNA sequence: TGCGCCAGCAGTCAACAGGTGGGGGCTGGCAATGAGCAGTTCTTC. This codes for CASSQQVGAGNEQFF.

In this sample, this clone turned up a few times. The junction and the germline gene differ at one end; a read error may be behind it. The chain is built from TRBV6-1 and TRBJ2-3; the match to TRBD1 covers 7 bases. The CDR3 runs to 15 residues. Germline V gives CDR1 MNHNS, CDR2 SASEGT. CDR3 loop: CASGDRERGTDTQYF. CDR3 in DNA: TGTGCCAGCGGTGACAGGGAGAGGGGGACAGATACGCAGTATTTT.

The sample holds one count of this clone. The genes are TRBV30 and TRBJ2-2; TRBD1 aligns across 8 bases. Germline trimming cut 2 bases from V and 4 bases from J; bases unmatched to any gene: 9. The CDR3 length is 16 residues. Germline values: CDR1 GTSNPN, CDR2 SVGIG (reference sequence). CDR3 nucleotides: TGTGCCTGGAGTCAGGGACAGGTATCTTTCACCGGGGAGCTGTTTTTT. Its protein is CAWSQGQVSFTGELFF.

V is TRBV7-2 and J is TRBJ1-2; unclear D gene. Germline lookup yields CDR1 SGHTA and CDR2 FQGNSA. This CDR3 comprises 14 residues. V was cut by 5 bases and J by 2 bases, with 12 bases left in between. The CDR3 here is CASSPAEPNYGYTF. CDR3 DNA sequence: TGTGCCAGCAGCCCCGCGGAGCCCAACTATGGCTACACCTTC.

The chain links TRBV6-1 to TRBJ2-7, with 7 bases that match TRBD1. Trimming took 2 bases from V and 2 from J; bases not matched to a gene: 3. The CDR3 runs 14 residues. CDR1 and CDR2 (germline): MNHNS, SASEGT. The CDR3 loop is CASSERGRTYEQYF. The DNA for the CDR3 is TGTGCCAGCAGTGAAAGGGGGCGGACCTACGAGCAGTACTTC.

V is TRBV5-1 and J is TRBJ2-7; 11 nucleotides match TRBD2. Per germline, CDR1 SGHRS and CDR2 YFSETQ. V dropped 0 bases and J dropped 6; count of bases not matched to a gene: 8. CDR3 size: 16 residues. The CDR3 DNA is TGCGCCAGCAGCTTGGCTGTCCTAGCGGGAGGCGGCGAGCAGTACTTC. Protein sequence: CASSLAVLAGGGEQYF.

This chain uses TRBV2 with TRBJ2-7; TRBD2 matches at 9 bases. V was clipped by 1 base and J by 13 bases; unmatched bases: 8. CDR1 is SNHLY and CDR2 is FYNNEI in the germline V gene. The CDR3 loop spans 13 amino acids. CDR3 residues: CASSEDRGLAVYF. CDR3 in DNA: TGTGCCAGCAGTGAAGACCGGGGACTAGCTGTATACTTC.

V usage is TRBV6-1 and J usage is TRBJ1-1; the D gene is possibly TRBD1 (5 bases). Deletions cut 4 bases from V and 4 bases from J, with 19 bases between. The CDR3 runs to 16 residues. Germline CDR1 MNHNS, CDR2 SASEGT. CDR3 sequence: CASSARRGDSFTEAFF. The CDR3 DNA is TGTGCCAGCAGTGCCAGAAGGGGTGACAGTTTCACTGAAGCTTTCTTT.

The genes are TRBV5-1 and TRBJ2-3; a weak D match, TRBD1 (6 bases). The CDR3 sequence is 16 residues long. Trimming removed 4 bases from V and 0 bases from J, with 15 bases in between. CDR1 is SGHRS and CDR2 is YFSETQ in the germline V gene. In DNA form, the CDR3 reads TGCGCCAGCAGCCGCGCAGGGGCCGCCAGCACAGATACGCAGTATTTT. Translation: CASSRAGAASTDTQYF.

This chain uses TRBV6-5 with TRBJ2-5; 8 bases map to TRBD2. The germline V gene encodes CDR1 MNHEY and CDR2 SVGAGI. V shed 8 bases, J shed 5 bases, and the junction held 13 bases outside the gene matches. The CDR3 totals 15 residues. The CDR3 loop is CASLRSTSGWETQYF. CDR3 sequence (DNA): TGTGCCAGCCTCCGGAGCACTAGCGGATGGGAGACCCAGTACTTC.

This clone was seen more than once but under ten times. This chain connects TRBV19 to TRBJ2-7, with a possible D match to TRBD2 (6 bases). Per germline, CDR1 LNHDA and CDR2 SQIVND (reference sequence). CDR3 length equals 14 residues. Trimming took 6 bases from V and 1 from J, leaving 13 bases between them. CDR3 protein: CASSLATGSYEQYF. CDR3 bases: TGTGCCAGTAGCCTAGCGACTGGGTCCTACGAGCAGTACTTC.

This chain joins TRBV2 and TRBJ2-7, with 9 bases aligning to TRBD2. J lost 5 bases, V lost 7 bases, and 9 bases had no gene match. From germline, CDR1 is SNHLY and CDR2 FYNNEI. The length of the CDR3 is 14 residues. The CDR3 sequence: CASISGSLSHEQYF. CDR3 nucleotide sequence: TGTGCCAGCATTAGCGGGAGTCTTTCCCACGAGCAGTACTTC. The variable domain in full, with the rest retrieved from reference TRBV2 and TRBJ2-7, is EPEVTQTPSHQVTQMGQEVILRCVPISNHLYFYWYRQILGQKVEFLVSFYNNEISEKSEIFDDQFSVERPDGSNFTLKIRSTKLEDSAMYFCASISGSLSHEQYFGPGTRLTVT.

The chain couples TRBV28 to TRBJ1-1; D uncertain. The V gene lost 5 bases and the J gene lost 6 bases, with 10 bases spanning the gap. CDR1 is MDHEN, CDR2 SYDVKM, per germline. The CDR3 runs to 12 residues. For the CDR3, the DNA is TGTGCCAGCAGTATCCTGCGGGCTGAAGCTTTCTTT. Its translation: CASSILRAEAFF.

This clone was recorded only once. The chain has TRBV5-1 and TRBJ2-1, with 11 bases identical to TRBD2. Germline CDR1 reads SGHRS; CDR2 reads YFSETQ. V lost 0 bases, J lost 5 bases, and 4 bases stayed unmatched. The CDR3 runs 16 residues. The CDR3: CASSLGIAGGDNEQFF. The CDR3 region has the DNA TGCGCCAGCAGCTTGGGAATAGCGGGAGGGGACAATGAGCAGTTCTTC.

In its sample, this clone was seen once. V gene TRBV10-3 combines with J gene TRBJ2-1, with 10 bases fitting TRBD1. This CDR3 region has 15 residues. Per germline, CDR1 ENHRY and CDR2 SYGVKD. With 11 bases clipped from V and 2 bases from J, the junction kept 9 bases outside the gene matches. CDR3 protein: CALRTGTGAYNEQFF. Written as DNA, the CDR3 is TGTGCCCTCCGGACTGGGACAGGGGCCTACAATGAGCAGTTCTTC.

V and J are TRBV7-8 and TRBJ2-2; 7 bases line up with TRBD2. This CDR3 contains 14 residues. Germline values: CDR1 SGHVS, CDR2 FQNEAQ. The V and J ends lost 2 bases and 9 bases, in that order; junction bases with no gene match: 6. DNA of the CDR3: TGTGCCAGCAGCTTACAGGGCGGGAGTAGGGAGCTGTTTTTT. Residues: CASSLQGGSRELFF.

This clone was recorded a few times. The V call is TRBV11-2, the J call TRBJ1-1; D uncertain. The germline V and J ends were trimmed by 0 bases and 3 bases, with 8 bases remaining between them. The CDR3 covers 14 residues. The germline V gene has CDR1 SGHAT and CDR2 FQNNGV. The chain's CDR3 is CASSLERGYTEAFF. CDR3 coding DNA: TGTGCCAGCAGCTTAGAGAGAGGGTACACTGAAGCTTTCTTT.

CDR3 DNA sequence: TGTGCCGCGGGAGAAAAACTGTTTTTT. Its translation is CAAGEKLFF. This chain joins TRBV28 and TRBJ1-4; D not resolved. The germline CDR1 and CDR2 sequences are MDHEN and SYDVKM. The V and J ends lost 11 bases and 8 bases respectively, with 6 bases between them. The CDR3 runs to 9 residues.

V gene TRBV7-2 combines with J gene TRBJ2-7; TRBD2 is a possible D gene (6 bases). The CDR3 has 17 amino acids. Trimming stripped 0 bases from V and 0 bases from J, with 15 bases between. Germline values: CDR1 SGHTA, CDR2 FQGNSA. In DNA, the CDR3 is TGTGCCAGCAGCTTAGCGGGAGCGGGCGCCGCCTCCTACGAGCAGTACTTC. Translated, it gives CASSLAGAGAASYEQYF.

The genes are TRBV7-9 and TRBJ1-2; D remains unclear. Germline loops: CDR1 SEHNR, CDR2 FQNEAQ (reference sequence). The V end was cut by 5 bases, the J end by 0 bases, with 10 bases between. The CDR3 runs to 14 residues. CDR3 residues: CASSPNGANYGYTF. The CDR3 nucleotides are TGTGCCAGCAGCCCGAACGGAGCTAACTATGGCTACACCTTC.

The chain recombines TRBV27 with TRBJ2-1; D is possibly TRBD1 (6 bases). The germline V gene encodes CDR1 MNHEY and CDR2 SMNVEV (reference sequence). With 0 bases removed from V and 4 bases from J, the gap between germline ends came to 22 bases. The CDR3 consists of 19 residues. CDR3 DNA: TGTGCCAGCAGTTTATCGCCGGGGACATATAAAAATTCGTACAATGAGCAGTTCTTC. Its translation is CASSLSPGTYKNSYNEQFF.

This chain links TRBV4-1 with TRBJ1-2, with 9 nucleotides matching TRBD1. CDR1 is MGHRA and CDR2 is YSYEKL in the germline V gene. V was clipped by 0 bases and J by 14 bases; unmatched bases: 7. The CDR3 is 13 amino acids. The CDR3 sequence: CASSQEVSTGGTF. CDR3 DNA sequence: TGCGCCAGCAGCCAAGAGGTTTCGACAGGGGGTACCTTC.

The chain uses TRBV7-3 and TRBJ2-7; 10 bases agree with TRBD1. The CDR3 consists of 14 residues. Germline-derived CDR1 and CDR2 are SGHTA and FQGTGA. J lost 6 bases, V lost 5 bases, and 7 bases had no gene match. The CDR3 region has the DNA TGTGCCAGCAGCGTGACCGGACAGGGGGGCGAGCAGTACTTC. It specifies CASSVTGQGGEQYF.

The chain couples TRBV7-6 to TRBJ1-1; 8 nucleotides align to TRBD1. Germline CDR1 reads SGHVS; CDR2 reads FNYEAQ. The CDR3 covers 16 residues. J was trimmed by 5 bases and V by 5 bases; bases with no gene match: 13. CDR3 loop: CASSPGPGGYRTEAFF. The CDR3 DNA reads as TGTGCCAGCAGCCCCGGCCCAGGGGGCTATCGTACTGAAGCTTTCTTT.

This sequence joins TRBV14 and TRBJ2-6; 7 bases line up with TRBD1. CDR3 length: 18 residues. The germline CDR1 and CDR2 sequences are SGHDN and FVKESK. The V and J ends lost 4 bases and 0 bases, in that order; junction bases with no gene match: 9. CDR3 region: CASSLRQGIPSGANVLTF. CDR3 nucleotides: TGTGCCAGCAGCCTAAGACAGGGAATCCCCTCTGGGGCCAACGTCCTGACTTTC.

CDR3 DNA sequence: TGCAGCGTCGAGGGCTCCTACAATGAGCAGTTCTTC. This translates into CSVEGSYNEQFF. The genes are TRBV29-1 and TRBJ2-1; possibly TRBD2 for D (5 bases). This CDR3 region has 12 residues. V lost 6 bases and J 0 bases, leaving 6 bases between the germline ends. Germline V gene sequence: CDR1 SQVTM, CDR2 ANQGSEA.

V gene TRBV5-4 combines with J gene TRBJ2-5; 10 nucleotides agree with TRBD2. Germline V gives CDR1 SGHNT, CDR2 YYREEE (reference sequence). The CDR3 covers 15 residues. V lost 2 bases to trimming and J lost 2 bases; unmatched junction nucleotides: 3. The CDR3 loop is CASSLISGRQETQYF. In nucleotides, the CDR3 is TGTGCCAGCAGCTTAATTAGCGGGAGGCAAGAGACCCAGTACTTC.

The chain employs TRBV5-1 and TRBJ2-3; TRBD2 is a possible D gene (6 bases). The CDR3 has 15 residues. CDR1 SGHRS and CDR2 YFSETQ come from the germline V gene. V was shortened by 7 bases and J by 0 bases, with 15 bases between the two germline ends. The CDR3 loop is CASAIGSFSTDTQYF. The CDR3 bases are TGCGCCAGCGCGATCGGGAGCTTTAGCACAGATACGCAGTATTTT.

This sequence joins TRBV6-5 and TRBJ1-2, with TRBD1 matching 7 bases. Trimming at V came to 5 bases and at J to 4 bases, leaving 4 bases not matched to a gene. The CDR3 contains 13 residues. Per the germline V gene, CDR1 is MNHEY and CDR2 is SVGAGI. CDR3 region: CASSKTGPYGYTF. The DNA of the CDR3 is TGTGCCAGCAGTAAGACAGGGCCCTATGGCTACACCTTC.

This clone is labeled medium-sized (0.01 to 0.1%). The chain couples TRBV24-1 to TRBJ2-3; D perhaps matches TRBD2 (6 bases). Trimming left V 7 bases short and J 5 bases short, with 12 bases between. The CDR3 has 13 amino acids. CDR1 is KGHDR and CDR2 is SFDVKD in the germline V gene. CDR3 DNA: TGTGCCACCAGCGCCCCCGGGGGAGATACGCAGTATTTT. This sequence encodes CATSAPGGDTQYF.